The TCR beta chain under discussion was sequenced for a study of blood T cell repertoires in COVID-19. Study background: COVID-19 samples collected from the United States, Italy and Spain covered acute and convalescent phases.

CDR1 and CDR2 (germline): MNHEY, SMNVEV (reference sequence). Trimming pared 5 bases from V and 2 bases from J, leaving 16 bases between. The CDR3 extends over 16 amino acids. Original handling: Cell counts per sample came from amplifying reference gene primers. TCRdb's table, derived via immunoSEQ multiplex PCR, lists solely in-frame clones and lacks some. The DNA gave D and trimming, while V, J and clone size come from that table. The sample shows about 330,000 clones, around 89% of them seen only once. This TCR was recovered from a woman aged 50 to 65 with active or convalescent COVID-19. The chain carries TRBV27 and TRBJ1-3; a possible D gene is TRBD1 (5 bases). Input material: peripheral blood. CDR3: CASSPSEGEAGNTIYF. CDR3 DNA: TGTGCCAGCAGTCCCTCCGAAGGGGAAGCTGGAAACACCATATATTTT.